The 6 T cell receptor beta chains below come from one sample, sequenced in a study of blood T cell repertoires in COVID-19 (dated by TCRdb to about 2020). The library relied on the immunoSEQ multiplex PCR assay. The clones in this table, taken by TCRdb from immuneACCESS, are in-frame only. Not every clone is retained; where verified, under half of the shortfall comes from an unresolved V gene, and the cause of the rest is unknown. This sample holds 70,000 to 100,000 clones; roughly 87% were observed only once. About 16% of the sample lies in the top ten. Sequencing was carried out using peripheral blood. The source of these receptors is a woman aged 55-69 years with COVID-19, enrolled during active disease.

The chain joins TRBV5-1 to TRBJ2-7; the D gene is possibly TRBD2 (6 bases). From germline, CDR1 is SGHRS and CDR2 YFSETQ. Trimming cost V 6 bases and J 2 bases, with 12 bases left between them. The CDR3 is 13 amino acids. CDR3 DNA: TGCGCCAGCAACCCCGGCGGGACCTACGAGCAGTACTTC. Protein product: CASNPGGTYEQYF. The variable domain in full, completed from reference TRBV5-1 and TRBJ2-7, reads KAGVTQTPRYLIKTRGQQVTLSCSPISGHRSVSWYQQTPGQGLQFLFEYFSETQRNKGNFPGRFSGRQFSNSRSEMNVSTLELGDSALYLCASNPGGTYEQYFGPGTRLTVT.

This sequence joins TRBV7-2 and TRBJ2-1; 8 nucleotides align to TRBD2. Germline CDR1 SGHTA, CDR2 FQGNSA. There are 15 residues in the CDR3. J was trimmed by 9 bases and V by 0 bases; bases with no gene match: 7. The CDR3 is CASSLAGSGVGEQFF. CDR3 bases: TGTGCCAGCAGCTTAGCGGGTAGCGGGGTGGGTGAGCAGTTCTTC.

The chain couples TRBV28 to TRBJ1-3; D is undetermined. The CDR3 has 14 amino acids. From germline, CDR1 is MDHEN and CDR2 SYDVKM. Deletions cut 6 bases from V and 1 base from J, with 10 bases between. The CDR3 sequence: CASRTAVSGNTIYF. The CDR3 nucleotides read TGTGCCAGCAGAACAGCCGTTTCTGGAAACACCATATATTTT.

The V call is TRBV6-5, the J call TRBJ1-6, with 7 bases fitting TRBD1. Germline CDR1 is MNHEY and CDR2 is SVGAGI. This CDR3 is built from 14 residues. The ends lost 7 bases at V and 7 bases at J; junction bases unmatched: 7. CDR3 loop: CASNQQGPNSPLHF. The CDR3 DNA sequence: TGTGCCAGCAACCAACAGGGGCCGAATTCACCCCTCCACTTT.

The chain employs TRBV19 and TRBJ1-3; TRBD1 matches at 9 bases. Germline CDR1 reads LNHDA; CDR2 reads SQIVND (reference sequence). The CDR3 is 17 amino acids. V was pared by 5 bases and J by 0 bases, with 8 bases of the junction left unmatched. CDR3 coding DNA: TGTGCCAGTAGTCCACCCGGGACAGGGATCTCTGGAAACACCATATATTTT. Amino acids: CASSPPGTGISGNTIYF.

The chain carries TRBV11-2 and TRBJ1-1, with a weak D call TRBD1 (5 bases). Trimming removed 0 bases from V and 5 bases from J, with 13 bases in between. There are 15 residues in the CDR3. The V gene's germline CDR1 is SGHAT and CDR2 FQNNGV. The CDR3 loop reads CASSLEGQGGTEAFF. CDR3 sequence (DNA): TGTGCCAGCAGCTTAGAAGGGCAGGGAGGGACTGAAGCTTTCTTT.